Shown below are 27 T cell receptor beta chains from a single sample sequenced in a study of blood T cells in healthy people across ages. A sample-barcoded 5' primer and a J-beta primer mix were used in a second PCR of roughly 7 to 12 cycles. TCRdb re-called the 5' RACE reads with MiXCR, one entry per CDR3 protein. The sample holds some 760,000 distinct CDR3 sequences; around a quarter are singletons and the top ten take 9.4%. These same records also appear under a second study, on T cells of mothers and their children.

The sequenced material came from blood. These receptors all come from a boy aged 10-17 years in good health.

This chain uses TRBV7-6 with TRBJ1-1; 10 bases are a match to TRBD1. This CDR3 is 17 amino acids long. Unmatched junction bases numbered 10, after V lost 5 bases and J lost 1 base. Germline V gene sequence: CDR1 SGHVS, CDR2 FNYEAQ. The CDR3 region is CASSLPGQGRRNTEAFF. CDR3 nucleotides: TGTGCCAGCAGCCTACCGGGACAGGGGCGAAGGAACACTGAAGCTTTCTTT.

The chain uses TRBV5-5 and TRBJ1-4, with TRBD1 matching 9 bases. The germline V gene has CDR1 SGHKS and CDR2 YYEKEE (reference sequence). The CDR3 loop spans 14 amino acids. V dropped 2 bases and J dropped 7; count of bases not matched to a gene: 3. In DNA, the CDR3 is TGTGCCAGCAGCTTTGACAGGGGGGCTGAAAAACTGTTTTTT. As protein: CASSFDRGAEKLFF.

The chain employs TRBV10-3 and TRBJ2-1; D gene uncertain. Germline V gene sequence: CDR1 ENHRY, CDR2 SYGVKD. Deletions cut 6 bases from V and 5 bases from J, with 11 bases between. This CDR3 has 13 residues. CDR3 nucleotides: TGTGCCATCAGCCTGGACGGAGACAATGAGCAGTTCTTC. It yields the protein CAISLDGDNEQFF.

The chain couples TRBV4-2 to TRBJ2-5; 7 positions agree with TRBD2. The J call is doubtful: the DNA matches TRBJ2-1 better. The CDR3 contains 15 residues. The germline gives CDR1 LGHNA, CDR2 YNFKEQ. The CDR3 region is CASSQVAGVVDEQFF. In DNA, the CDR3 is TGTGCCAGCAGCCAAGTTGCGGGAGTGGTCGATGAGCAGTTCTTC.

This clonotype showed up just a few times. The chain joins TRBV6-1 to TRBJ2-5; D is uncertain. The DNA end favors TRBJ2-7, so the J call may be wrong. This CDR3 is 15 amino acids long. CDR1 and CDR2 from the germline V gene are MNHNS and SASEGT. The CDR3 sequence is CASSARRTTAYEQYF. The CDR3 DNA follows: TGTGCCAGCAGTGCCCGTCGAACCACCGCCTACGAGCAGTACTTC.

This clonotype occurred a few times. An end of the junction differs from the germline gene, which may be a read error. The V and J genes are TRBV6-5 and TRBJ2-1, with D unclear. Germline V CDR1 and CDR2: MNHEY, SVGAGI. This CDR3 has 11 amino acids. The CDR3 region has the DNA TGTGCCAGCACCCCGGGTTCAACCCAGTGCTTC. Residues: CASTPGSTQCF.

The rearrangement joins TRBV9 to TRBJ2-7; TRBD1 matches at 10 bases. After removal of 4 bases from V and 5 bases from J, the junction contained 15 bases not matched to a gene. There are 17 residues in the CDR3. Per the germline V gene, CDR1 is SGDLS and CDR2 is YYNGEE. The CDR3 DNA follows: TGTGCCAGCAGCCGCGCCGCAGGAGGGACAGGGGCGCACGAGCAGTACTTC. Translated, it gives CASSRAAGGTGAHEQYF.

For this clonotype: One end of the junction does not line up with germline, which may come from a read error. The chain is built from TRBV12-3 or TRBV12-4 and TRBJ2-3; D possibly matches TRBD1 or TRBD2 (5 bases each). This CDR3 is built from 15 residues. Here the CDR3 reads CASSFNGAKEDTQYF. The CDR3 DNA reads as TGTGCCAGCAGTTTTAACGGGGCGAAGGAGGATACGCAATATTTT.

The CDR3 region is CASSASGGTLTDTQYF. The CDR3, as DNA: TGTGCCAGCAGCGCTAGCGGGGGGACATTAACAGATACGCAGTATTTT. This rearrangement joins TRBV11-2 to TRBJ2-3, with 11 bases that match TRBD2. This CDR3 is 16 amino acids long. Germline assignment: CDR1 SGHAT and CDR2 FQNNGV. With 5 bases clipped from V and 3 bases from J, the junction kept 7 bases outside the gene matches.

This clonotype appeared a few times. The chain recombines TRBV3-1 with TRBJ1-1; D is ambiguous. Germline V CDR1 and CDR2: LGHDT, YNNKEL (reference sequence). The CDR3 length is 12 residues. V was pared by 5 bases and J by 4 bases, with 8 bases between. In nucleotides, the CDR3 is TGTGCCAGCAGCTCCCGAAGCACTGAAGCTTTCTTT. It specifies CASSSRSTEAFF.

V and J are TRBV28 and TRBJ2-5; TRBD1 agrees at 9 bases. With the DNA end fitting TRBJ2-7 better, the J assignment may be wrong. This CDR3 contains 15 residues. Germline CDR1 is MDHEN and CDR2 is SYDVKM. The CDR3 sequence: CASSLRDRASYEQYF. As DNA, the CDR3 is TGTGCCAGCAGTCTCCGGGACAGGGCTTCCTACGAGCAGTACTTC.

This clonotype was seen a handful of times. The chain has TRBV28 and TRBJ2-7; D is possibly TRBD2 (6 bases). The DNA end favors TRBJ2-1, so the J call may be wrong. The CDR3 is made up of 15 amino acids. Germline V gene sequence: CDR1 MDHEN, CDR2 SYDVKM. CDR3 protein: CASSLWEGQGNEQFF. The DNA of the CDR3 is TGTGCCAGCAGTTTATGGGAGGGCCAAGGGAATGAGCAGTTCTTC.

The rearrangement joins TRBV20-1 to TRBJ2-1; D is unclear. The V gene's germline CDR1 is DFQATT and CDR2 SNEGSKA (reference sequence). This CDR3 has 13 amino acids. Trimming cost V 0 bases and J 7 bases, with 10 bases left between them. The CDR3 DNA is TGCAGTGCTAGAGATCAGCTTGAGAATGAGCAGTTCTTC. Amino acid sequence: CSARDQLENEQFF.

There are a few counts of this clonotype. The chain couples TRBV7-9 to TRBJ2-5; TRBD2 aligns across 12 bases. The J call could be wrong; TRBJ2-7 is a better fit for the DNA end. The CDR3 is made up of 15 amino acids. CDR1 is SEHNR, CDR2 FQNEAQ, per germline (reference sequence). Here the CDR3 DNA reads TGTGCCAGCAGCTCTAGACTAGCGGGAGAATCCGAGCAGTACTTC. This translates into CASSSRLAGESEQYF.

Ten or more counts support this clonotype. J is TRBJ1-4 and V is TRBV12-3 or TRBV12-4; possible D gene TRBD1, 5 bases. There are 11 residues in the CDR3. V was clipped by 5 bases and J by 10 bases, with 8 bases between them. The CDR3 here is CASSTGGKLFF. In DNA, the CDR3 is TGTGCCAGCAGTACGGGGGGAAAACTGTTTTTT.

This clonotype appeared a few times. The rearrangement joins TRBV20-1 to TRBJ2-7, with TRBD1 identical over 8 bases. CDR1 and CDR2 (germline): DFQATT, SNEGSKA (reference sequence). The CDR3 is 14 amino acids. Trimming took 5 bases from V and 0 from J; bases not matched to a gene: 6. This CDR3 is CSASGTGSSYEQYF. For the CDR3, the DNA is TGCAGTGCTTCGGGGACAGGTAGCTCCTACGAGCAGTACTTC.

This clonotype was counted between two and nine times. The chain recombines TRBV29-1 with TRBJ2-3; 9 positions match TRBD2. In germline, CDR1 is SQVTM, CDR2 ANQGSEA. The length of the CDR3 is 13 residues. V was clipped by 5 bases and J by 4 bases; unmatched bases: 4. CDR3 loop: CSVILAGPDTQYF. As DNA, the CDR3 is TGCAGCGTTATACTAGCGGGCCCAGATACGCAGTATTTT.

The chain carries TRBV12-3 or TRBV12-4 and TRBJ1-1; D gene unclear. The CDR3 runs to 13 residues. Trimming pared 7 bases from V and 0 bases from J, leaving 9 bases between. CDR3 in amino acids: CASTRLMNTEAFF. CDR3 in DNA: TGTGCCAGCACCCGCCTCATGAACACTGAAGCTTTCTTT.

J is TRBJ2-5 and V is TRBV7-2; TRBD1 might be the D (6 bases). Per germline, CDR1 SGHTA and CDR2 FQGNSA. The CDR3 is 16 residues long. The germline V and J ends were trimmed by 5 bases and 4 bases, with 20 bases remaining between them. The CDR3 DNA follows: TGTGCCAGCAGCCAAGGGACATCCACGGGGATAGAGACCCAGTACTTC. This codes for CASSQGTSTGIETQYF.

The chain employs TRBV5-1 and TRBJ2-5; 10 nucleotides match TRBD2. The J call may be mistaken, given a closer DNA end match to TRBJ2-7. Germline V gives CDR1 SGHRS, CDR2 YFSETQ. The CDR3 sequence is 14 residues long. CDR3 nucleotide sequence: TGCGCCAGCAGCGAAACTAGCGGGAAGGGCGAGCAGTACTTC. This encodes CASSETSGKGEQYF.

Only a few counts were recorded for this clonotype. The chain has TRBV20-1 and TRBJ2-7; perhaps TRBD2 as D (6 bases). CDR1 and CDR2 from the germline V gene are DFQATT and SNEGSKA (reference sequence). V was cut by 5 bases and J by 2 bases, with 16 bases left in between. This CDR3 contains 14 residues. The CDR3: CSAQGRDSTYEQYF. As DNA, the CDR3 is TGCAGTGCTCAAGGCCGGGACTCGACCTACGAGCAGTACTTC.

This clonotype showed up just a few times. The CDR3: CSVGLAGGPEQYF. CDR3 nucleotide sequence: TGCAGCGTTGGACTAGCGGGAGGTCCCGAGCAGTACTTC. The J gene is TRBJ2-7, the V gene TRBV29-1; 13 positions match TRBD2. The CDR3 is made up of 13 amino acids. Germline-derived CDR1 and CDR2 are SQVTM and ANQGSEA. Losses at the gene ends were 4 bases for V and 6 bases for J; bases not matched to a gene: 3.

This clonotype was counted only a few times. The junction differs from germline at one of its ends, possibly a read error. Here the CDR3 DNA reads TGCAGTGCTAGCTTGGGACTAGCGGAGGGGCCAGATGCGCAGTATTTT. Amino acid sequence: CSASLGLAEGPDAQYF. The chain has TRBV20-1 and TRBJ2-3, with 11 bases identical to TRBD2. Germline CDR1 reads DFQATT; CDR2 reads SNEGSKA (reference sequence). There are 16 residues in the CDR3.

This clonotype was counted between two and nine times. This chain joins TRBV7-9 and TRBJ1-2, with D uncertain. This CDR3 has 16 residues. Germline lookup yields CDR1 SEHNR and CDR2 FQNEAQ (reference sequence). Trimming took 3 bases from V and 1 from J, leaving 15 bases between them. The CDR3 DNA reads as TGTGCCAGCAGCTTTGCATTTCTGGACCGTAACTATGGCTACACCTTC. It yields the protein CASSFAFLDRNYGYTF.

This clonotype was picked up a small number of times. V and J are TRBV4-1 and TRBJ1-5; D gene unclear. The CDR3 has 13 amino acids. V lost 0 bases, J lost 6 bases, and 6 bases lay in between. Germline V gene lookup returns CDR1 MGHRA and CDR2 YSYEKL. CDR3 amino acids: CASSQDSLQPQHF. CDR3 nucleotide sequence: TGCGCCAGCAGCCAAGACAGCCTTCAGCCCCAGCATTTT.

V usage is TRBV27 and J usage is TRBJ2-6; D unresolved. The CDR3 loop spans 14 amino acids. Per germline, CDR1 MNHEY and CDR2 SMNVEV (reference sequence). V lost 1 base and J 2 bases, leaving 3 bases between the germline ends. In DNA, the CDR3 is TGTGCCAGCAGTTTATTGACTGGGGCCAACGTCCTGACTTTC. Translation: CASSLLTGANVLTF.

This chain uses TRBV7-8 with TRBJ1-1; TRBD1 is a possible D gene (5 bases). V lost 5 bases and J lost 0, with 10 bases in between. In germline, CDR1 is SGHVS, CDR2 FQNEAQ. The length of the CDR3 is 14 residues. CDR3: CASSGGVLNTEAFF. CDR3 DNA sequence: TGTGCCAGCAGCGGAGGGGTGTTGAACACTGAAGCTTTCTTT.